The clone carrying this T cell receptor (beta chain) was recorded only once. This entry is derived from a study of blood T cell repertoires in COVID-19. About the research overall: There were acute and convalescent COVID-19 samples, and they came from the United States, Italy and Spain. T cells, B-cell-depleted T cells, or PBMCs supplied cDNA or gDNA.

V was clipped by 1 base and J by 3 bases; unmatched bases: 1. Per germline, CDR1 SEHNR and CDR2 FQNEAQ (reference sequence). CDR3 length: 14 residues. Authors' analysis steps: Quantification of nucleated cells was approximated via reference gene primer amplification. Here immunoSEQ multiplex PCR was the method, and the copy in TCRdb shows in-frame clones only, minus some. V and J calls and clone size are given by that table; D and trimming were obtained from the DNA. The data show a few hundred thousand clones, roughly 90% seen once. The chain links TRBV7-9 to TRBJ2-7, with TRBD2 matching over 9 bases. Input material: peripheral blood. The sequence was collected from a woman aged 50 to 65 with active or convalescent COVID-19. The CDR3 spells CASSLGLADYEQYF. Written as DNA, the CDR3 is TGTGCCAGCAGCTTAGGACTAGCGGACTACGAGCAGTACTTC.